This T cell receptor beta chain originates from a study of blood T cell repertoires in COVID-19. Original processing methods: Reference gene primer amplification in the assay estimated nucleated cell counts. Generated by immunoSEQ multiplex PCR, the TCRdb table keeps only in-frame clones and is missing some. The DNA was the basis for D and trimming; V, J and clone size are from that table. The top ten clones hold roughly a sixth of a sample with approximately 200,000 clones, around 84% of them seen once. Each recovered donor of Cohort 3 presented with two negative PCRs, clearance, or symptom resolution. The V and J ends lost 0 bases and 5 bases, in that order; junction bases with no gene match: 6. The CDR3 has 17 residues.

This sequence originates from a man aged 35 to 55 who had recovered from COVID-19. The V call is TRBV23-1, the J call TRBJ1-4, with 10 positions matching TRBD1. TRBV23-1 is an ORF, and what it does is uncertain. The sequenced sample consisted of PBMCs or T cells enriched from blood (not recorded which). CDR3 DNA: TGCGCCAGCAGTCAATCCCTCCGGGACAGGGGAAATGAAAAACTGTTTTTT. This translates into CASSQSLRDRGNEKLFF.